This T cell receptor beta chain is drawn from a study of neurological immune-mediated disorders (dated by TCRdb to about 2019). Turning to the overall study: Among the approximately 35 multiple sclerosis patients, relapsing-remitting MS was present in some 31 and secondary progressive MS was present in 3. The study compared peripheral blood TCR-beta repertoires of HTLV-I-associated myelopathy (HAM/TSP) patients, multiple sclerosis patients and healthy controls using UMI-based sequencing. Longitudinal samples, technical triplicates and paired sorted CD4+ and CD8+ T-cell subsets, alongside PBMC samples, were included among the roughly 100 TCR-beta libraries. The cohort comprised around 70 subjects: around 15 HAM/TSP patients, around 34 multiple sclerosis patients and about 20 healthy controls. What the study reported, not specific to this receptor: Phylogenetic analysis grouped repertoires from 18 of 34 MS patients into a cluster of related CDR3 sequences, suggesting a possible repertoire-level signature. TCR clonal expansion was highest in HAM/TSP patients and lowest in MS patients, with MS patients falling below even healthy controls. No identical CDR3 amino acid sequences were shared among expanded clones across subjects, suggesting private TCR-beta repertoires in all groups. The MS cluster was not associated with any clinical or MRI features, and the authors stated that larger cohorts are needed.

cDNA was synthesized by template-switch 5'RACE using a primer carrying a 10-nucleotide random unique molecular identifier by which each TCR transcript was tagged. Over 170 million TCR-beta sequences, covering 15-18 subjects, were produced in each sequencing run. Total RNA was extracted with the RNeasy kit. The KAPA Real-time Library Amplification kit was used to amplify TCR-beta VDJ regions with primers targeting the TCR constant region and the 5'RACE anchor. Sample indexes and Illumina adaptors were added in a first PCR, and a second PCR then increased library yield. After Ampure bead purification, the TCR product of roughly 650 bp was size-selected on a 2% E-gel SizeSelection system. Library quality was checked on a Bioanalyzer, concentration was measured with Qubit, and libraries were quantified with the Kapa Library Quantification kit before pooling. Paired-end 2 x 150 bp sequencing of the libraries was performed on an Illumina HiSeq 2500. To increase sequence diversity, roughly 23-30% phiX was spiked into each library pool. The original methods were these. Quality-filtered reads were processed with the UMI-based MiGEC pipeline, and over 85% of raw TCR sequences were removed by the MiGEC pipeline during error correction. IMGT germline references were used for alignment of VDJ genes, and clonotypes were defined by a unique CDR3 amino acid sequence together with V-J genes. Clonal expansion, Shannon diversity and CDR3 relatedness were evaluated with VDJtools (CalcPairwiseDistances, ClusterSamples), while phylogenetic trees were built in CLCbio workbench. Clones with at least 8 unique UMIs were defined as expanded, with this threshold being based on coefficient-of-variation modelling across technical triplicates. Through fastp at Q25 and MiXCR, TCRdb rebuilt clones from the public reads, retaining in-frame beta chains. One record per CDR3 amino acid sequence lists the most common genes and DNA. These V and J calls rely on TCRdb rather than the paper's analysis. This sample lists 45,000 to 65,000 distinct CDR3 sequences; less than 5% were detected once. Clones ranked in the top ten supply 2.5% to 3.5% of the sample.

This clonotype has at least ten counts. It lacks a known antigen. Base-call qualities are not available, and no considerably larger clone is one nucleotide away. Libraries from unsorted PBMCs were made from 2 million PBMCs kept in RNAlater at -80 degrees C until RNA extraction. Multiple sclerosis patients were enrolled in a US clinical protocol under which disease progression was evaluated by magnetic resonance imaging. Peripheral blood was subjected to Ficoll-Hypaque density gradient centrifugation to isolate PBMCs, which were then cryopreserved in liquid nitrogen. There are 16 amino acids in the CDR3, from cysteine to phenylalanine inclusive. CDR3 DNA only is kept here, 48 bases in frame from base 1. Looking up the germline V gene (reference sequence) yields CDR1 SGHAT and CDR2 FQDESV. Compared with germline, V lacks 7 bases and J lacks 8 bases; bases without a gene match: 15.

The sequence derives from a man between 45 and 60 years old with multiple sclerosis. The V and J segments used are TRBV11-1 and TRBJ2-1; 9 bases in between match TRBD1. Sequenced sample: PBMCs. The nucleotides read TGTGCCAGCACCGTAACGGGGACAGGGTATGGGGATGAGCAGTTCTTC. Its translation is CASTVTGTGYGDEQFF.